This T cell receptor beta chain derives from a study of blood T cells in healthy people across ages. Findings of the study overall: Measured against age, TCR beta diversity per million T cells decreased in a roughly linear manner.

Sample-barcoded 5' priming and a J-beta primer mix drove a second PCR of about 6 to 12 cycles. Template switching added a 12-random-nucleotide identifier to every cDNA molecule. TCRdb re-derived calls from the 5' RACE reads in MiXCR, one entry per CDR3 protein. Among hundreds of thousands of distinct CDR3 sequences listed, 25% to 30% were seen once. Regarding this clonotype: Its antigen is not known. The germline gene is not matched at one end of the junction; a read error may be the cause.

Researchers collected approximately 9.5 milliliters of peripheral blood from every single donor. CDR1 MNHEY and CDR2 SMNVEV come from the germline V gene (reference sequence). This CDR3 spans 16 amino acids. The genes are TRBV27 and TRBJ2-6, with 7 nucleotides matching TRBD2. The TCR comes from a woman aged 80 or over in good health. Sequencing was performed on blood. Here the CDR3 DNA reads TGTGCCAGCCGTTTATTTGCGGGAGCGGGGGCCAACGTCCTGACTTTC. Its protein product is CASRLFAGAGANVLTF.